Below, 22 T cell receptor beta chains from the same sample are listed, as sequenced in a study of monozygotic twins with inflammatory bowel disease. From its re-call of the 5' RACE reads, TCRdb lists each CDR3 protein once, without DNA. The sample table includes about 350,000 distinct CDR3 sequences. Sequenced sample: blood. These receptor sequences come from a human donor with ulcerative colitis or Crohn's disease, or a healthy co-twin of an affected twin (not recorded which).

The rearrangement joins TRBV2 to TRBJ2-3; TCRdb indicates TRBD1, and absent DNA this call remains unverified. This CDR3 region has 12 residues. Per germline, CDR1 SNHLY and CDR2 FYNNEI. The CDR3 protein is CASRTDTDTQYF. The full variable domain, its missing parts supplied by reference TRBV2 and TRBJ2-3, is EPEVTQTPSHQVTQMGQEVILRCVPISNHLYFYWYRQILGQKVEFLVSFYNNEISEKSEIFDDQFSVERPDGSNFTLKIRSTKLEDSAMYFCASRTDTDTQYFGPGTRLTVL.

The chain recombines TRBV25-1 with TRBJ2-6; TCRdb proposes TRBD2, but this gene call is untestable without DNA. Per germline, CDR1 MGHDK and CDR2 SYGVNS. The CDR3 covers 16 residues. The CDR3 spells CASSEYKGPGANVLTF.

The gene calls are TRBV24-1 and TRBJ2-1; the D call from TCRdb, TRBD2, cannot be confirmed without DNA. This CDR3 region has 15 residues. CDR1 is KGHDR and CDR2 is SFDVKD in the germline V gene. The CDR3 region is CATAGTSGGNNEQFF.

The chain is built from TRBV28 and TRBJ2-5; TCRdb returns TRBD2, unconfirmable since there is no DNA. The CDR3 consists of 15 residues. Germline CDR1 and CDR2: MDHEN and SYDVKM. CDR3 sequence reads: CASSFQGPTEETQYF.

The rearrangement joins TRBV28 to TRBJ2-2. Germline values: CDR1 MDHEN, CDR2 SYDVKM. This CDR3 is built from 16 residues. The CDR3 loop reads CASDGSASMNTGELFF.

The chain joins TRBV20-1 to TRBJ2-1; lacking DNA, the TRBD1 call made by TCRdb goes unchecked. There are 12 residues in the CDR3. Germline V gene sequence: CDR1 DFQATT, CDR2 SNEGSKA (reference sequence). CDR3 protein: CSATGQGNEQFF.

This chain uses TRBV4-3 with TRBJ2-5; TCRdb returns TRBD2, unconfirmable since there is no DNA. The CDR3 spans 15 residues. Germline loops: CDR1 LGHNA, CDR2 YSLEER. CDR3 protein: CASSHTSGDEETQYF.

The CDR3 loop reads CSAPPGEQGATLTEETQYF. The V call is TRBV20-1, the J call TRBJ2-5; TCRdb reports TRBD1, a call that lacks DNA to check it against. The CDR3 sequence is 19 residues long. The germline CDR1 and CDR2 sequences are DFQATT and SNEGSKA (reference sequence).

This CDR3 is CSATKDRAEGYTF. The V gene is TRBV29-1, the J gene TRBJ1-2; as DNA is missing, the TRBD1 call by TCRdb cannot be tested. The CDR3 sequence is 13 residues long. Germline V gene lookup returns CDR1 SQVTM and CDR2 ANQGSEA.

The chain is built from TRBV5-1 and TRBJ2-5; TCRdb returns TRBD1, unconfirmable since there is no DNA. The CDR3 length is 16 residues. Germline values: CDR1 SGHRS, CDR2 YFSETQ. CDR3: CASSRSGGSGGETQYF.

V is TRBV7-2 and J is TRBJ2-1; the D call of TRBD1 rests on TCRdb alone, since no DNA is present to check it. The CDR3 extends over 14 amino acids. Germline V gene sequence: CDR1 SGHTA, CDR2 FQGNSA. The CDR3 region is CASSQGGAGNEQFF.

The chain employs TRBV5-1 and TRBJ2-3. Germline V CDR1 and CDR2: SGHRS, YFSETQ. This CDR3 is built from 14 residues. CDR3 amino acids: CASRLTTTTDTQYF.

The chain has TRBV12-3 or TRBV12-4 and TRBJ2-7. The CDR3 runs 14 residues. The CDR3 sequence is CASSPRRESYEQYF.

V is TRBV30 and J is TRBJ2-7; the D call from TCRdb, TRBD1, cannot be confirmed without DNA. This CDR3 region has 14 residues. The germline V gene encodes CDR1 GTSNPN and CDR2 SVGIG (reference sequence). The chain's CDR3 is CAWKADKSSYEQYF.

The CDR3 sequence: CAISAASGYYGYTF. V gene TRBV10-3 combines with J gene TRBJ1-2; TCRdb names TRBD1, which stays unverified in the absence of DNA. This CDR3 is 14 amino acids long. The germline CDR1 and CDR2 sequences are ENHRY and SYGVKD.

The chain employs TRBV28 and TRBJ2-5; TCRdb calls TRBD2, which cannot be checked without DNA. CDR1 is MDHEN and CDR2 is SYDVKM in the germline V gene. The CDR3 extends over 12 amino acids. The CDR3 here is CASSPSSATQYF.

The chain is built from TRBV5-1 and TRBJ2-1; TCRdb returns TRBD2, unconfirmable since there is no DNA. The CDR3 is 15 residues long. Per the germline V gene, CDR1 is SGHRS and CDR2 is YFSETQ. CDR3 protein: CASSYSGGTYNEQFF.

This chain connects TRBV20-1 to TRBJ1-1; TCRdb's D gene call, TRBD1, goes unchecked for lack of DNA. The CDR3 length is 11 residues. Germline values: CDR1 DFQATT, CDR2 SNEGSKA (reference sequence). The CDR3 region is CSGGGGSEAFF.

CDR3 region: CASSLGGTGVQETQYF. This chain connects TRBV11-3 to TRBJ2-5; the D call from TCRdb, TRBD1, cannot be confirmed without DNA. Germline CDR1 is SGHNT and CDR2 is YENEEA. The CDR3 is made up of 16 amino acids.

CDR3 sequence reads: CASSQNRGGSDTQYF. The chain joins TRBV4-1 to TRBJ2-3; the TCRdb call, TRBD2, lacks DNA for checking. The CDR3 totals 15 residues. The V gene's germline CDR1 is MGHRA and CDR2 YSYEKL.

The chain recombines TRBV4-2 with TRBJ1-2. The germline V gene has CDR1 LGHNA and CDR2 YNFKEQ. This CDR3 region has 15 residues. Here the CDR3 reads CASSQLVDVQDGYTF.

The gene calls are TRBV10-3 and TRBJ1-1; TCRdb names TRBD1, which stays unverified in the absence of DNA. The CDR3 length is 15 residues. Per germline, CDR1 ENHRY and CDR2 SYGVKD. CDR3 region: CAITQGLVMNTEAFF.